This passage covers 32 T cell receptor beta chains from one sample sequenced in a study of blood T cell repertoires in COVID-19. TCRdb keeps only in-frame clones here, not all; method: immunoSEQ multiplex PCR. The sample has about 310,000 clones; around 87% are singletons. The sequenced sample was peripheral blood. These receptors originate from a man between 65 and 85 years old with acute or convalescent COVID-19.

V usage is TRBV30 and J usage is TRBJ2-2, with D possibly being TRBD1 (7 bases). The length of the CDR3 is 18 residues. Trimming removed 8 bases from V and 3 bases from J, with 28 bases in between. In germline, CDR1 is GTSNPN, CDR2 SVGIG (reference sequence). CDR3 sequence reads: CARGLGRLIRGDTGELFF. DNA for the CDR3: TGTGCCCGGGGATTAGGGCGATTGATCAGGGGGGACACCGGGGAGCTGTTTTTT. Filled out from reference TRBV30 and TRBJ2-2, the complete variable domain reads SQTIHQWPATLVQPVGSPLSLECTVEGTSNPNLYWYRQAAGRGLQLLFYSVGIGQISSEVPQNLSASRPQDRQFILSSKKLLLSDSGFYLCARGLGRLIRGDTGELFFGEGSRLTVL.

The gene calls are TRBV6-5 and TRBJ1-1; D ambiguous. The length of the CDR3 is 11 residues. With 4 bases removed from V and 11 bases from J, the gap between germline ends came to 11 bases. The germline V gene has CDR1 MNHEY and CDR2 SVGAGI. The chain's CDR3 is CASSSPGVAFF. The DNA of the CDR3 is TGTGCCAGCAGTTCGCCGGGTGTCGCTTTCTTT.

This clone was detected only a few times. The V gene is TRBV12-3 or TRBV12-4, the J gene TRBJ1-1; D gene ambiguous. This CDR3 has 13 residues. V was cut by 4 bases and J by 4 bases, with 10 bases left in between. The chain's CDR3 is CASSYGVFTEAFF. The CDR3 DNA is TGTGCCAGCAGTTATGGAGTATTCACTGAAGCTTTCTTT.

The chain employs TRBV29-1 and TRBJ2-7; 11 bases map to TRBD1. This CDR3 has 12 residues. The J segment lost 3 bases and the V segment lost 7 bases, leaving 2 bases of the junction unmatched. Germline CDR1 is SQVTM and CDR2 is ANQGSEA. The CDR3 DNA follows: TGCAGCGCCGGGACAGGGGGCTACGAGCAGTACTTC. Amino acid sequence: CSAGTGGYEQYF.

This clone occurred a few times. This chain links TRBV10-3 with TRBJ1-2; D unclear. Germline CDR1 and CDR2: ENHRY and SYGVKD. The ends were cut back, 10 bases at V and 8 bases at J, with 20 bases in the middle. The CDR3 totals 13 residues. CDR3 region: CATEVAGSWGYTF. The CDR3 DNA is TGTGCCACGGAGGTTGCGGGGAGTTGGGGCTACACCTTC.

V and J are TRBV5-4 and TRBJ2-1; TRBD2 is a possible D gene (6 bases). The CDR3 covers 12 residues. V was clipped by 2 bases and J by 12 bases, with 12 bases between them. Germline V gene lookup returns CDR1 SGHNT and CDR2 YYREEE (reference sequence). The CDR3 here is CASSFGGFGQFF. CDR3 coding DNA: TGTGCCAGCAGCTTTGGGGGGTTCGGGCAGTTCTTC.

CDR3 in amino acids: CASSLGQNQPQHF. The CDR3 nucleotides are TGTGCCAGCAGTTTGGGACAGAATCAGCCCCAGCATTTT. The chain combines TRBV12-3 or TRBV12-4 with TRBJ1-5; 7 nucleotides line up with TRBD1. The CDR3 is made up of 13 amino acids. Trimming took 3 bases from V and 4 from J; bases not matched to a gene: 0.

The chain couples TRBV2 to TRBJ1-5; unclear D gene. Trimming left V 3 bases short and J 3 bases short, with 12 bases between. The CDR3 extends over 15 amino acids. CDR1 is SNHLY, CDR2 FYNNEI, per germline. The CDR3: CASSDGSPTNQPQHF. Written as DNA, the CDR3 is TGTGCCAGCAGTGACGGGAGCCCAACCAATCAGCCCCAGCATTTT.

The CDR3 loop reads CASSPGGQQETQYF. Written as DNA, the CDR3 is TGTGCCAGCTCACCGGGGGGACAGCAAGAGACCCAGTACTTC. This chain joins TRBV18 and TRBJ2-5; D might be TRBD1 (7 bases). Deletions cut 3 bases from V and 2 bases from J, with 10 bases between. The germline CDR1 and CDR2 sequences are KGHSH and LQKENI. The CDR3 sequence is 14 residues long.

The V and J genes are TRBV6-5 and TRBJ1-1; D unresolved. This CDR3 is 12 amino acids long. Germline CDR1 MNHEY, CDR2 SVGAGI. Trimming took 7 bases from V and 5 from J, leaving 11 bases between them. The CDR3 reads CASKSSGTEAFF. CDR3 DNA: TGTGCCAGCAAGAGTTCGGGTACTGAAGCTTTCTTT.

This chain links TRBV30 with TRBJ1-2; no reliable D call. V shed 3 bases and J shed 7 bases, with 15 bases lying between them. From germline, CDR1 is GTSNPN and CDR2 SVGIG (reference sequence). There are 13 residues in the CDR3. CDR3 bases: TGTGCCTGGAGCGCCGACGGGTGGAGTGGCTACACCTTC. It specifies CAWSADGWSGYTF.

This clone has only a few counts. The J gene is TRBJ2-7, the V gene TRBV19, with 7 bases matching TRBD1. This CDR3 is built from 14 residues. Trimming cost V 4 bases and J 5 bases; bases outside gene matches: 8. The germline V gene has CDR1 LNHDA and CDR2 SQIVND (reference sequence). CDR3 protein: CASSNRGGGHEQYF. CDR3 sequence (DNA): TGTGCCAGTAGTAACAGGGGCGGTGGCCACGAGCAGTACTTC.

The V and J genes are TRBV5-4 and TRBJ2-3, with TRBD2 matching over 8 bases. CDR3 length equals 15 residues. Per the germline V gene, CDR1 is SGHNT and CDR2 is YYREEE (reference sequence). V lost 4 bases and J lost 2; bases outside the gene matches: 6. CDR3 in DNA: TGTGCCAGCAGCCCCTTCGGGGGGGCCACAGATACGCAGTATTTT. Protein: CASSPFGGATDTQYF.

This sequence joins TRBV5-1 and TRBJ2-2, with 15 bases that match TRBD2. Per germline, CDR1 SGHRS and CDR2 YFSETQ. The CDR3 totals 16 residues. The junction had 5 bases not matched to a gene; V was cut back by 3 bases and J by 8 bases. CDR3 sequence (DNA): TGCGCCAGCAGCTCCGGACTAGCGGGAGGGCAAGGGGAGCTGTTTTTT. Translated: CASSSGLAGGQGELFF. Full variable domain (rest looked up from reference TRBV5-1 and TRBJ2-2): KAGVTQTPRYLIKTRGQQVTLSCSPISGHRSVSWYQQTPGQGLQFLFEYFSETQRNKGNFPGRFSGRQFSNSRSEMNVSTLELGDSALYLCASSSGLAGGQGELFFGEGSRLTVL.

This clone has only one observation. This sample also contains other DNA sequences that code for the same CDR3. The rearrangement links TRBV7-2 to TRBJ2-1; TRBD1 aligns across 9 bases. This CDR3 spans 15 amino acids. Germline values: CDR1 SGHTA, CDR2 FQGNSA. The J segment lost 4 bases and the V segment lost 4 bases, leaving 5 bases of the junction unmatched. CDR3 bases: TGTGCCAGCAGCTCAGACAGGGGGGGGTACAATGAGCAGTTCTTC. This gives the protein CASSSDRGGYNEQFF.

The chain joins TRBV15 to TRBJ2-4; 8 bases agree with TRBD2. The V gene end was trimmed by 2 bases and the J gene end by 9 bases; junction bases not matched to a gene: 9. CDR3 length: 15 residues. Germline CDR1 and CDR2: LNHNV and YYDKDF (reference sequence). The CDR3 DNA reads as TGTGCCACCAGCAGATCGGGGGAGCGGGAGCGCATTCAGTACTTC. It specifies CATSRSGERERIQYF.

Only one count was recorded for this clone. The V and J genes are TRBV7-7 and TRBJ2-5; TRBD2 matches at 7 bases. The V gene end was trimmed by 5 bases and the J gene end by 2 bases; junction bases not matched to a gene: 8. CDR1 is SSHAT and CDR2 is FNYEAQ in the germline V gene (reference sequence). The CDR3 is 15 amino acids. CDR3 nucleotide sequence: TGTGCCAGCAGCCCCCTGGGGGGGGTACAAGAGACCCAGTACTTC. It is translated as CASSPLGGVQETQYF. The full variable domain, with the rest looked up from reference TRBV7-7 and TRBJ2-5, is GAGVSQSPRYKVTKRGQDVTLRCDPISSHATLYWYQQALGQGPEFLTYFNYEAQPDKSGLPSDRFSAERPEGSISTLTIQRTEQRDSAMYRCASSPLGGVQETQYFGPGTRLLVL.

The V and J genes are TRBV6-1 and TRBJ2-1; D perhaps matches TRBD2 (5 bases). Germline V gives CDR1 MNHNS, CDR2 SASEGT. This CDR3 contains 15 residues. The V end was cut by 3 bases, the J end by 4 bases, with 13 bases between. CDR3 nucleotide sequence: TGTGCCAGCAGTGAGCCTAGCCGAAGTTACAATGAGCAGTTCTTC. It codes for CASSEPSRSYNEQFF.

This chain connects TRBV9 to TRBJ2-3; TRBD2 aligns across 7 bases. The CDR3 spans 14 residues. Germline assignment: CDR1 SGDLS and CDR2 YYNGEE. V dropped 3 bases and J dropped 3; count of bases not matched to a gene: 4. CDR3 nucleotides: TGTGCCAGCAGCGCTAGCGGATATACAGATACGCAGTATTTT. It specifies CASSASGYTDTQYF. Complete variable domain (other parts from reference TRBV9 and TRBJ2-3): DSGVTQTPKHLITATGQRVTLRCSPRSGDLSVYWYQQSLDQGLQFLIQYYNGEERAKGNILERFSAQQFPDLHSELNLSSLELGDSALYFCASSASGYTDTQYFGPGTRLTVL.

V gene TRBV2 combines with J gene TRBJ2-7; D is perhaps TRBD2 (7 bases). This CDR3 spans 16 amino acids. Germline CDR1 is SNHLY and CDR2 is FYNNEI. V lost 4 bases, J lost 1 base, and 17 bases lay in between. The CDR3 sequence: CASSVMGGTSSYEQYF. The DNA of the CDR3 is TGTGCCAGCAGTGTAATGGGGGGGACATCTTCCTACGAGCAGTACTTC.

This rearrangement joins TRBV3-1 (or the pseudogene TRBV3-2) to TRBJ1-2, with 7 bases matching TRBD1. V trimming: 4 bases; J trimming: 2 bases; junction bases outside the gene matches: 7. The CDR3 spans 15 residues. CDR1 is LGHDT, CDR2 YNNKEL, per germline (reference sequence). Written as DNA, the CDR3 is TGTGCCAGCAGCCTACTCCAGGGGGGAAACTATGGCTACACCTTC. This translates into CASSLLQGGNYGYTF.

The V call is TRBV28, the J call TRBJ2-1; 8 nucleotides align to TRBD1. The germline V gene encodes CDR1 MDHEN and CDR2 SYDVKM. Trimming cost V 3 bases and J 10 bases; bases outside gene matches: 11. This CDR3 has 15 residues. CDR3 bases: TGTGCCAGCAGTTTTGTCGGGACAGGTAGTATGGAGCAGTTCTTC. Its translation is CASSFVGTGSMEQFF.

This rearrangement joins TRBV11-2 to TRBJ2-3, with no clear D. The CDR3 extends over 14 amino acids. Germline V gene sequence: CDR1 SGHAT, CDR2 FQNNGV. Trimming left V 5 bases short and J 4 bases short, with 13 bases between. The CDR3 DNA reads TGTGCCAGCAGCCCACGCCTGTCGGCAGATACGCAGTATTTT. It specifies CASSPRLSADTQYF.

In DNA, the CDR3 is TGTGCCAGCCGGGGACAGCACAATCAGCCCCAGCATTTT. Its protein product is CASRGQHNQPQHF. The V call is TRBV6-5, the J call TRBJ1-5, with TRBD1 matching 7 bases. Per the germline V gene, CDR1 is MNHEY and CDR2 is SVGAGI. Losses at the gene ends were 8 bases for V and 3 bases for J; bases not matched to a gene: 4. This CDR3 spans 13 amino acids.

A word on this clone: This CDR3 is also generated by other DNA sequences in the sample. The rearrangement uses TRBV27 and TRBJ1-5; possibly TRBD1 for D (5 bases). In germline, CDR1 is MNHEY, CDR2 SMNVEV (reference sequence). The CDR3 covers 14 residues. V lost 3 bases to trimming and J lost 2 bases, with 8 bases between them. The CDR3 sequence is CASSFQGGNQPQHF. In DNA, the CDR3 is TGTGCCAGCAGTTTTCAGGGTGGCAATCAGCCCCAGCATTTT.

The V and J genes are TRBV7-9 and TRBJ2-3, with a weak D call TRBD2 (6 bases). The germline CDR1 and CDR2 sequences are SEHNR and FQNEAQ (reference sequence). Trimming took 0 bases from V and 4 from J, leaving 11 bases between them. The CDR3 is made up of 15 amino acids. The CDR3 sequence: CASSLAGGGADTQYF. The DNA for the CDR3 is TGTGCCAGCAGCTTAGCGGGAGGAGGTGCAGATACGCAGTATTTT.

This rearrangement joins TRBV5-5 to TRBJ1-6, with TRBD1 matching over 7 bases. This CDR3 region has 16 residues. CDR1 is SGHKS and CDR2 is YYEKEE in the germline V gene (reference sequence). V lost 3 bases to trimming and J lost 7 bases; unmatched junction nucleotides: 10. CDR3 loop: CASSSQTGSVNSPLHF. The CDR3 DNA sequence: TGTGCCAGCAGCTCACAGACAGGGAGCGTGAATTCACCCCTCCACTTT.

The chain carries TRBV20-1 and TRBJ2-7, with D maybe TRBD1 (5 bases). The germline V gene has CDR1 DFQATT and CDR2 SNEGSKA (reference sequence). With 3 bases removed from V and 6 bases from J, the gap between germline ends came to 12 bases. The CDR3 contains 12 residues. CDR3 sequence reads: CSASGDRSEQYF. CDR3 nucleotides: TGCAGTGCTAGTGGAGACAGATCCGAGCAGTACTTC.

This clone was counted a few times. The CDR3 sequence: CATRQGKEQFF. The CDR3 DNA reads as TGTGCCACCAGGCAGGGGAAAGAGCAGTTCTTC. The genes are TRBV15 and TRBJ2-1, with D maybe TRBD1 (6 bases). The CDR3 has 11 residues. The germline V and J ends were trimmed by 6 bases and 10 bases, with 10 bases remaining between them. Germline assignment: CDR1 LNHNV and CDR2 YYDKDF (reference sequence).

This clone showed up just a few times. The V gene is TRBV10-3, the J gene TRBJ1-4, with D possibly TRBD1 on 6 matching bases. Trimming pared 6 bases from V and 4 bases from J, leaving 15 bases between. The CDR3 contains 15 residues. Germline CDR1 reads ENHRY; CDR2 reads SYGVKD. The CDR3 loop reads CAIRGEGGNNEKLFF. In DNA, the CDR3 is TGTGCCATCAGGGGCGAGGGGGGGAATAATGAAAAACTGTTTTTT.

This clone was counted a single time. This sequence joins TRBV28 and TRBJ2-1, with 14 bases that match TRBD2. This CDR3 comprises 16 residues. Germline assignment: CDR1 MDHEN and CDR2 SYDVKM. With V trimmed by 1 base and J by 7 bases, 3 bases remained unmatched. The CDR3, as DNA: TGTGCCAGCAGTTTATTCGGGACTAGCGGGAGAAATGAGCAGTTCTTC. It codes for CASSLFGTSGRNEQFF.

The gene calls are TRBV7-6 and TRBJ2-5; 9 bases line up with TRBD2. J was trimmed by 2 bases and V by 3 bases; bases with no gene match: 4. This CDR3 contains 15 residues. The V gene's germline CDR1 is SGHVS and CDR2 FNYEAQ. DNA of the CDR3: TGTGCCAGCAGCTTCGGTCTAGCGGGGCAAGAGACCCAGTACTTC. Translation: CASSFGLAGQETQYF.